The 28 T cell receptor beta chains in this list originate from one sample, sequenced in a study of monozygotic twins with inflammatory bowel disease. Using the 5' RACE reads, TCRdb records one entry per CDR3 protein without DNA. The table lists about 450,000 distinct CDR3 sequences, with 2.4% in the top ten. Sequences were obtained from blood. These TCRs come from a human donor with ulcerative colitis or Crohn's disease, or a healthy co-twin of an affected twin (not recorded which).

The CDR3 loop reads CASSLGPGRAVDTQYF. The V and J genes are TRBV5-1 and TRBJ2-3; TCRdb selects TRBD2, and the lack of DNA leaves this call unchecked. There are 16 residues in the CDR3. Germline V gene lookup returns CDR1 SGHRS and CDR2 YFSETQ.

This rearrangement joins TRBV7-2 to TRBJ2-2; TCRdb indicates TRBD2, and absent DNA this call remains unverified. This CDR3 is built from 16 residues. Germline values: CDR1 SGHTA, CDR2 FQGNSA. CDR3 protein: CASSSTSGANTGELFF. Using reference TRBV7-2 and TRBJ2-2 for the parts outside the CDR3, the full variable domain is GAGVSQSPSNKVTEKGKDVELRCDPISGHTALYWYRQSLGQGLEFLIYFQGNSAPDKSGLPSDRFSAERTGGSVSTLTIQRTQQEDSAVYLCASSSTSGANTGELFFGEGSRLTVL.

The rearrangement links TRBV30 to TRBJ2-4; checking the TCRdb D call of TRBD2 is not possible without DNA. Per germline, CDR1 GTSNPN and CDR2 SVGIG (reference sequence). The CDR3 is 18 residues long. CDR3 residues: CASGEESTSGTQKDIQYF. Full variable domain (missing parts from reference TRBV30 and TRBJ2-4): SQTIHQWPATLVQPVGSPLSLECTVEGTSNPNLYWYRQAAGRGLQLLFYSVGIGQISSEVPQNLSASRPQDRQFILSSKKLLLSDSGFYLCASGEESTSGTQKDIQYFGAGTRLSVL.

This chain joins TRBV12-3 or TRBV12-4 and TRBJ1-1; TCRdb designates TRBD1, a call that cannot be tested without DNA. The CDR3 is made up of 15 amino acids. CDR3 protein: CASSPLGQVNTEAFF.

The chain uses TRBV20-1 and TRBJ1-2; absent DNA, TCRdb's TRBD1 call cannot be checked. The V gene's germline CDR1 is DFQATT and CDR2 SNEGSKA (reference sequence). The length of the CDR3 is 14 residues. Here the CDR3 reads CSRTSGQGSGGYTF.

This chain uses TRBV3-1 with TRBJ2-1; TCRdb returns TRBD2, unconfirmable since there is no DNA. CDR1 and CDR2 (germline): LGHDT, YNNKEL (reference sequence). This CDR3 contains 13 residues. The CDR3 loop reads CASSGGGVGEQFF.

V usage is TRBV12-3 or TRBV12-4 and J usage is TRBJ2-7. This CDR3 has 11 residues. The CDR3 loop reads CASRSVGEQYF.

Here the CDR3 reads CASSLGLAGGPNTQYF. The V and J genes are TRBV7-6 and TRBJ2-3; TCRdb calls TRBD2, which cannot be checked without DNA. The CDR3 contains 16 residues. Germline CDR1 is SGHVS and CDR2 is FNYEAQ.

The chain has TRBV12-5 and TRBJ1-5. Per the germline V gene, CDR1 is LGHNT and CDR2 is FRNRAP. The CDR3 sequence is 16 residues long. The chain's CDR3 is CASGLVGRIGNQPQHF. Combining the CDR3 with reference TRBV12-5 and TRBJ1-5 gives the whole variable domain DARVTQTPRHKVTEMGQEVTMRCQPILGHNTVFWYRQTMMQGLELLAYFRNRAPLDDSGMPKDRFSAEMPDATLATLKIQPSEPRDSAVYFCASGLVGRIGNQPQHFGDGTRLSIL.

The rearrangement uses TRBV4-1 and TRBJ2-1. The CDR3 extends over 12 amino acids. Germline V gene lookup returns CDR1 MGHRA and CDR2 YSYEKL. CDR3 protein: CASSLPYNERFF.

The chain is built from TRBV29-1 and TRBJ2-5; without DNA, the TCRdb call of TRBD2 cannot be checked. In germline, CDR1 is SQVTM, CDR2 ANQGSEA. This CDR3 spans 15 amino acids. This CDR3 reads CSVPKQGGSQETQYF.

The CDR3 protein is CSARGSGVTQYF. The chain recombines TRBV20-1 with TRBJ2-5; TCRdb names TRBD1, which stays unverified in the absence of DNA. There are 12 residues in the CDR3. Germline loops: CDR1 DFQATT, CDR2 SNEGSKA (reference sequence).

This chain joins TRBV20-1 and TRBJ2-1; the D call from TCRdb, TRBD1, cannot be confirmed without DNA. CDR3 length: 15 residues. Looked up from germline, CDR1 is DFQATT and CDR2 is SNEGSKA (reference sequence). The CDR3 reads CSATGGGAQGNEQFF.

The chain has TRBV7-2 and TRBJ2-2; TCRdb indicates TRBD2, and absent DNA this call remains unverified. The CDR3 runs to 13 residues. Germline V gives CDR1 SGHTA, CDR2 FQGNSA. CDR3 loop: CASSLRRDGELFF.

The chain links TRBV19 to TRBJ1-1. The CDR3 has 14 amino acids. Germline CDR1 LNHDA, CDR2 SQIVND (reference sequence). The CDR3 spells CASSKTAINTEAFF.

The chain couples TRBV5-1 to TRBJ2-7; TCRdb outputs TRBD1, but without DNA this stays unchecked. This CDR3 has 15 amino acids. Germline V lookup: CDR1 SGHRS, CDR2 YFSETQ. The CDR3 sequence: CASNKGTGDGYKQYF.

The rearrangement uses TRBV24-1 and TRBJ2-3; absent DNA, TCRdb's TRBD2 call cannot be checked. Germline CDR1 reads KGHDR; CDR2 reads SFDVKD. CDR3 length: 16 amino acids. The CDR3 loop reads CATSLQDSLRPDTQYF.

The chain uses TRBV20-1 and TRBJ2-5; TCRdb's D call, TRBD1, is unchecked because there is no DNA. This CDR3 has 13 amino acids. Germline V gene data show CDR1 as DFQATT and CDR2 as SNEGSKA (reference sequence). This CDR3 reads CSALGPDRETQYF.

The chain has TRBV5-4 and TRBJ2-5; no DNA is available, so the TRBD2 call from TCRdb remains unchecked. Germline lookup yields CDR1 SGHNT and CDR2 YYREEE (reference sequence). The CDR3 covers 15 residues. The CDR3 region is CASSLGGGAVETQYF.

V and J are TRBV12-3 or TRBV12-4 and TRBJ2-1; TCRdb's D call, TRBD2, is unchecked because there is no DNA. CDR3 length: 13 amino acids. The CDR3 sequence: CASSLVGSGEQFF.

The V gene is TRBV20-1, the J gene TRBJ2-3; TCRdb calls TRBD2, which cannot be checked without DNA. CDR3 length: 15 residues. Germline CDR1 reads DFQATT; CDR2 reads SNEGSKA (reference sequence). CDR3 amino acids: CSADSWATRADTQYF.

The V gene is TRBV20-1, the J gene TRBJ2-3; TCRdb returns TRBD2, unconfirmable since there is no DNA. The CDR3 runs to 15 residues. From germline, CDR1 is DFQATT and CDR2 SNEGSKA (reference sequence). The CDR3 region is CSAIPVAASTDTQYF.

The chain combines TRBV6-4 with TRBJ1-2; the TCRdb D gene call, TRBD1, has no DNA to confirm it. Per the germline V gene, CDR1 is MRHNA and CDR2 is SNTAGT. The CDR3 loop spans 13 amino acids. CDR3 region: CASSDSGGYGYTF.

The chain has TRBV28 and TRBJ2-3; without DNA, the TCRdb call of TRBD2 cannot be checked. This CDR3 is built from 11 residues. CDR1 MDHEN and CDR2 SYDVKM come from the germline V gene. The CDR3 sequence: CALKSGREQYF.

V gene TRBV11-2 combines with J gene TRBJ1-1; the TRBD1 assignment by TCRdb is unverifiable without DNA. CDR1 is SGHAT and CDR2 is FQNNGV in the germline V gene. This CDR3 comprises 15 residues. CDR3 sequence reads: CASSLGTGMNTEAFF.

V usage is TRBV5-1 and J usage is TRBJ2-2. The CDR3 consists of 15 residues. The germline gives CDR1 SGHRS, CDR2 YFSETQ. This CDR3 reads CASSLTVSTTGELFF.

This sequence joins TRBV20-1 and TRBJ1-1. Germline CDR1 is DFQATT and CDR2 is SNEGSKA (reference sequence). This CDR3 spans 16 amino acids. This CDR3 is CSANSGREVMNTEAFF.

The rearrangement uses TRBV5-1 and TRBJ2-1; checking the TCRdb D call of TRBD2 is not possible without DNA. Germline V lookup: CDR1 SGHRS, CDR2 YFSETQ. The CDR3 runs to 17 residues. The CDR3 protein is CASSLATSGRWSNEQFF.